This TCR beta chain was documented in a study of cytomegalovirus exposure and HLA in healthy donors (dated by TCRdb to 2017 to 2019). Background for the entire study: In an earlier analysis of roughly 500 of the donors, 250 to 300 Gb of sequence data and 90 million to 120 million unique TCR beta sequences from about 179 million T cells were reported. Besides the first cohort of approximately 710 subjects, a separate validation cohort made up of about 120 different subjects was used. A later analysis re-analyzed previously published TCR beta repertoires from 650 to 800 donors and added high-resolution HLA genotyping to study TCR occurrence patterns. An earlier analysis of a few hundred of the donors applied high-throughput TCR beta sequencing to assess whether each TCR beta V gene segment acted as functional or pseudogenic. Every repertoire in the discovery cohort had been generated on one and the same sequencing platform. Alongside the repertoire data, information on donor age, sex, ethnicity and CMV serostatus was compiled. High-throughput TCR immunosequencing, statistical association of individual TCRs with disease status, and machine learning were combined to predict cytomegalovirus infection status. Among 398 genotyped donors of the cohort, an average of roughly 240,000 unique TCR beta nucleotide sequences were sequenced per donor, roughly 18% of them non-productive. About 280 gigabases of sequencing data and around 80 million unique TCR sequences made up an early release that covered about 640 HLA-typed donors. HLA typing included class I and class II loci at four-digit resolution. The study profiled the T cell repertoires of some 610 subjects by immunosequencing and related them to cytomegalovirus serostatus. Roughly 5 DR-DQ haplotypes were handled as single units for association and clustering, since linkage in the cohort was strong. The genetic ancestry cluster associated with self-reported Caucasian donors included over 65% of the roughly 400 genotyped donors. The study was designed to test whether signatures of past pathogen exposure could be identified by cataloging public T cell receptors. Typing coverage differed by locus: A, B, C, DRB1 and DQB1 were typed in roughly 629-630 donors, DQA1 in about 550, DPA1 in nearly 610, and DPB1 in just under 480. A later genetic analysis took genome-wide SNP genotypes for about three fifths of the roughly 670 donors and used that subset as a discovery cohort. In the later analysis, no new phenotypic data were used to find candidate immune exposures; instead, reliance was placed on TCR beta sequences and their occurrence across donors.

The paper as a whole reports these results and caveats: When HLA alleles, especially DR and DQ, strongly co-occurred, attributing TCR associations to individual alleles was difficult. In a later analysis, TCR association rates were found to vary across HLA loci, with the most associated TCRs seen for DRB1 alleles and the fewest for HLA-C alleles. A later analysis found that most CMV-associated TCR beta chains appeared HLA-restricted, with HLA associations seemingly driven largely by CMV exposure. A later analysis found that HLA-associated TCR beta chains were more clonally expanded and had lower generation probabilities than equally common non-associated chains. Immune exposure information for the cohort was limited to CMV serostatus. V-gene and J-gene trimming of TCR beta chains was associated with a missense DCLRE1C variant in a later genetic analysis, and the association was replicated in an independent cohort. Because some donors lacked HLA typing at each locus, the association tests relied only on the typed subset. At a false discovery rate of 0.05, a later analysis linked 16,951 TCR beta sequences to specific HLA alleles. Only TCR beta chains were sequenced in this cohort, and the absence of alpha or paired-chain data limited detectable features. Linkage disequilibrium might explain the correlated functional status among segregating V segments, but an unknown experimental factor could not be excluded. Three of the identified cytomegalovirus-associated TCR beta chains were confirmed in vitro to be specific for cytomegalovirus antigens. Most TCR sequences were observed very rarely across donors, whereas some public TCRs were present in many individuals. The sequencing pipeline was judged likely to have produced a cluster of highly shared sequence variants as a technical artifact. The authors suggested that the approach could potentially be extended to other disease states and immunological phenotypes. Presence/absence analyses assumed roughly uniform sequencing depth across donors, an assumption that may not hold. A later analysis reported that several top co-occurrence clusters appeared linked to parvovirus B19, influenza, CMV and Epstein-Barr virus. The study listed approximately 150 TCR beta chains as associated with cytomegalovirus. In both the original and validation cohorts, the classifier was reported to diagnose cytomegalovirus status with high specificity and sensitivity. The earlier analysis of a few hundred of the donors excluded roughly 17 rarely observed V segments, including chromosome 9 orphons, because counts were too low. The 87-base-pair reads could not distinguish some IMGT-functional V segments, including TRBV6-2 and TRBV6-3, so those segments were excluded. Broadly in line with IMGT annotations, most TCR beta V segments showed up in productive rearrangements about 87% or about 30% of the time in an earlier analysis of a few hundred of the donors. A further reported finding was that TCR beta sequences accurately predicted the HLA-A and HLA-B alleles for most subjects in the first cohort. A later genetic analysis reported fewer N-insertions in productive TCRs among donors in an Asian-associated ancestry cluster than the roughly 620-donor mean.

From a lookup of the germline V gene, CDR1 and CDR2 are SGDLS and YYNGEE. Here V drops 5 bases and J drops 6 bases, and the junction holds 13 bases not matched to any gene. The CDR3, from cysteine to phenylalanine, totals 15 residues. Only the CDR3 part of the read is kept: 45 bases, read in frame from the first base. The method was the immunoSEQ multiplex PCR assay. The multiplex PCR relied on a mix of 60 forward primers for TCR Vbeta segments and 13 reverse primers for TCR Jbeta segments. The CDR3 region of rearranged TCR beta genes was amplified from genomic DNA with a multiplex PCR assay. On the Illumina HiSeq System, the amplified TCR beta libraries were sequenced as 87-base-pair reads. Per the original workflow: Across the 666 repertoires, a later analysis counted roughly 77 million unique TCR beta chains, approximately 10 million of which were shared by at least two donors. Raw reads were error-corrected and collapsed into unique sequences by a nearest-neighbor algorithm in which closely related sequences were merged to remove PCR and sequencing errors. To assign V, D and J gene segments, CDR3 sequences were aligned to IMGT reference sequences. For a sequence to be retained, a match of at least six nucleotides to both a V gene segment and a J gene segment was required. A rearrangement counted as productive if the CDR3 had no stop codons and remained in frame with V and J, and every other rearrangement counted as non-productive. CDR3 was defined by IMGT convention, running from the second conserved V-encoded cysteine to the conserved J-encoded phenylalanine. In an earlier analysis of 587 of the donors, sequences lacking an unambiguous match to a single V gene segment were excluded. An earlier analysis of a few hundred of the donors called V segments functional above 56.7% productive rearrangements and segregating when the between-donor standard deviation exceeded 5%. A statistical classification framework was developed to diagnose cytomegalovirus status using the catalog of TCR beta chain sequences. In a later analysis, TCR nucleotide sequences were compared against IMGT/GENE-DB human TR gene sequences so that V and J genes could be assigned. A later analysis assigned CDR3 sequences and most-parsimonious VDJ recombination scenarios with the TCRdist pipeline. A later analysis defined each TCR beta chain by its CDR3 amino acid sequence plus V-gene family, and excluded reads lacking a unique V-gene family. In a later analysis, fewer than 600 highly shared, low-generation-probability nucleotide sequences were removed to address suspected cross-contamination and a sequencing artifact. In a later analysis, a clonal expansion index for each public chain was calculated from normalized within-repertoire ranks of inferred template counts. Generation probabilities in a later analysis came from a VDJ recombination model fitted to out-of-frame rearrangements, and those results were checked against IGoR. Hypergeometric tests were used in a later analysis to score TCR-TCR, TCR-HLA and TCR-CMV co-occurrence, with a repertoire-size bias correction applied to the TCR pairs. In a later analysis, false discovery rates were estimated by permuting HLA or CMV assignments 20 times. In a later analysis, co-occurring TCRs were grouped using DBSCAN, with TCRdist sequence similarity added in when clustering inside HLA-allele-positive subsets. Co-occurrence clustering excluded repertoires with fewer than 30,000 or more than 120,000 public chains, plus five with anomalous nucleotide sharing. TCRdb stores this immuneACCESS table with in-frame sequences only. Part of the clones is absent; in the studies checked, under half of the shortfall reflects unresolved V genes, and no reason is known for the rest. V and J calls and clone size follow that table, whereas D and trimming were derived from the DNA. In all, the sample holds around 37,000 clones, and roughly 81% of those were seen once. The ten largest clones take up approximately 6% of the sample.

To note about this clone: What this receptor recognizes is not known. Base-call qualities are not available, and no considerably larger clone is one nucleotide away.

The cohort was made up of around 720 healthy bone marrow donors. All cohort members were sampled while nominally healthy, although unrecorded immune exposures were likely present. The donor tested CMV seronegative and was one of the 352 seronegative cohort members. Every donor gave a peripheral blood sample, and the peripheral blood mononuclear cells from that sample were used for TCR beta sequencing. Genomic DNA extraction from the blood cell samples was performed with the Qiagen DNeasy Blood Extraction Kit. This TCR was sampled from a man aged 25-45 years in good health and CMV-seronegative. The chain employs TRBV9 and TRBJ2-7; TRBD2 aligns with 8 central bases. What was sequenced was PBMCs. The CDR3 sequence is CASSRAGGSMCEQYF. The DNA reads TGTGCCAGCAGTCGGGCGGGAGGCTCGATGTGCGAGCAGTACTTC.